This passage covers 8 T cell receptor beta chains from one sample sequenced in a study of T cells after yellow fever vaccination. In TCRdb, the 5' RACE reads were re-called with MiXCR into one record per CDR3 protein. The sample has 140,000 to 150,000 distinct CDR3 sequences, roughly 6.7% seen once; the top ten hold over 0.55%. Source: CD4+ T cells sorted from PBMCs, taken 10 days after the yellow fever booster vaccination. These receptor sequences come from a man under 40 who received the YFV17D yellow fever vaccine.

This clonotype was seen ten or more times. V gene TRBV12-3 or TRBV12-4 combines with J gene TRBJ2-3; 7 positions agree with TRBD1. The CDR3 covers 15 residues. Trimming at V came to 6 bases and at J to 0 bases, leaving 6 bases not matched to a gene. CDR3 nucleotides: TGTGCCAGCAGCGAGACAGGGATGAGCACAGATACGCAGTATTTT. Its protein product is CASSETGMSTDTQYF.

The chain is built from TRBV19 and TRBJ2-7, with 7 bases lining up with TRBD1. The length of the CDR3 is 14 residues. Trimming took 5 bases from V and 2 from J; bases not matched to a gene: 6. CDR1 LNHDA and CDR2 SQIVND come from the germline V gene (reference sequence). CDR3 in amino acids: CASSAAQGAYEQYF. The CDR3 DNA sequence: TGTGCCAGTAGTGCGGCCCAGGGGGCCTACGAGCAGTACTTC. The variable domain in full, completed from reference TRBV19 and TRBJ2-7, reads DGGITQSPKYLFRKEGQNVTLSCEQNLNHDAMYWYRQDPGQGLRLIYYSQIVNDFQKGDIAEGYSVSREKKESFPLTVTSAQKNPTAFYLCASSAAQGAYEQYFGPGTRLTVT.

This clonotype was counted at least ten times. CDR3 sequence (DNA): TGTGCCAGCAGTTACCAGGGAAGAGGGGGTGTAGCTTTCTTT. This translates into CASSYQGRGGVAFF. The chain uses TRBV6-5 and TRBJ1-1, with D maybe TRBD1 (6 bases). The V gene's germline CDR1 is MNHEY and CDR2 SVGAGI. With 2 bases removed from V and 10 bases from J, the gap between germline ends came to 17 bases. The CDR3 is made up of 14 amino acids.

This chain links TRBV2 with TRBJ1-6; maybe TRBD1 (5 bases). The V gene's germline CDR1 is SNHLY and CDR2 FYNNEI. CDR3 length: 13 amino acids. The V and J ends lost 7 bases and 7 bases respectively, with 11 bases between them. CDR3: CASTLTENSPLHF. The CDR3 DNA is TGTGCCAGCACGTTGACAGAAAATTCACCCCTCCACTTT.

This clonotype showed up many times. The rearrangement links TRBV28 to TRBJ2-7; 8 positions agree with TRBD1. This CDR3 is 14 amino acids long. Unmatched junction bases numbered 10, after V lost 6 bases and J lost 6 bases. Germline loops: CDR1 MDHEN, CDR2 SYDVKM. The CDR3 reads CASRLWTGRLEQYF. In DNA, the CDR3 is TGTGCCAGCAGGCTGTGGACAGGGCGGCTCGAGCAGTACTTC. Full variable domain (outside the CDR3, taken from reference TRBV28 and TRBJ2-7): DVKVTQSSRYLVKRTGEKVFLECVQDMDHENMFWYRQDPGLGLRLIYFSYDVKMKEKGDIPEGYSVSREKKERFSLILESASTNQTSMYLCASRLWTGRLEQYFGPGTRLTVT.

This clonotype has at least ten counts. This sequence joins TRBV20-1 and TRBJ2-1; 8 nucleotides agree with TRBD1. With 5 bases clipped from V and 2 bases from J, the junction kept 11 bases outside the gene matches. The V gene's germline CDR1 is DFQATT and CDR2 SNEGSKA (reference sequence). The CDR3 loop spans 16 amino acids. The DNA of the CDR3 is TGCAGTGCTGTTAGACAGGGGTCTACTCCCTACAATGAGCAGTTCTTC. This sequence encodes CSAVRQGSTPYNEQFF.

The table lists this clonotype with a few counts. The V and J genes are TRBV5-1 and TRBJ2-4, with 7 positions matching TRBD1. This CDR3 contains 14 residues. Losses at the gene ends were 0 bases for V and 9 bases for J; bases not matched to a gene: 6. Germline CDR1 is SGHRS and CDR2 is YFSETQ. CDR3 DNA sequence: TGCGCCAGCAGCTTGGACACAGGGGAGCGCATTCAGTACTTC. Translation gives CASSLDTGERIQYF.

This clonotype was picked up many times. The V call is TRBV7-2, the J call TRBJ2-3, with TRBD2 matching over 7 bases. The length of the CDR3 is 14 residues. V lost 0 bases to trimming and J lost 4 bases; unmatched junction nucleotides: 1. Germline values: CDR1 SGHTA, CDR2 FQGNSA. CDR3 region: CASSLAGGADTQYF. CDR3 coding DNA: TGTGCCAGCAGCTTAGCGGGGGGGGCAGATACGCAGTATTTT.